The rows below give T cell receptor beta chains drawn from one sample of a study of shared T cell receptors in the human thymus. Assay: immunoSEQ multiplex PCR; the TCRdb copy retains only in-frame clones and omits some. The sample yields roughly 710,000 clones, roughly 85% seen once. This sample also appeared in a second study, on human thymus T cells.

Source material: thymocytes. Receptor source: a girl in the first two years of life with a congenital heart defect. CDR3s include the opening cysteine and the closing phenylalanine or tryptophan. The order of the fields is J gene, clone size, D gene, V gene, CDR3 DNA, CDR3 protein. The D gene is left open where the match is weak. Clone size appears in some rows only: once, few, many, or a class for an expanded clone.

TRBJ1-1,-,TRBD1,TRBV10-2,TGCGCCAGTACCTGGAGGGAGCTGCCCCTAGGGACAGGGAACAACACTGAAGCTTTCTTT,CASTWRELPLGTGNNTEAFF
TRBJ2-5,-,TRBD2,TRBV4-3,TGCGCCAGCAGCCAAGCTGGCGGGGGGGTCCAAGAGACCCAGTACTTC,CASSQAGGGVQETQYF
TRBJ1-6,-,-,TRBV19,TGTGCCAGTAGCACCGCGGTGGAGTTGGGTTCACCCCTCCACTTT,CASSTAVELGSPLHF
TRBJ1-3,-,-,TRBV6-1,TGTGCCAGCAGTGTTGGGCAGGGAGGCACCTCTGGAAACACCATATATTTT,CASSVGQGGTSGNTIYF
TRBJ2-4,-,-,TRBV15,TGTGCCACCAGCAGAGATCCCACAGGGGGAGGGGACATTCAGTACTTC,CATSRDPTGGGDIQYF
TRBJ1-1,-,TRBD1,TRBV7-9,TGTGCCAGCAGCTTAGTGGTCGGGACAGGTAACACTGAAGCTTTCTTT,CASSLVVGTGNTEAFF
TRBJ1-6,-,-,TRBV6-6,TGTGCCAGCAGACCTACAGGGACGCGCAATTCACCCCTCCACTTT,CASRPTGTRNSPLHF
TRBJ2-7,-,TRBD1,TRBV29-1,TGCAGCGCGACAGGGGGCCCATTACATTACGAGCAGTACTTC,CSATGGPLHYEQYF
TRBJ1-5,-,-,TRBV12-5,TGTGCTAGTGGTTCCCCTCTGGTGACCGAGGGGGATCAGCCCCAGCATTTT,CASGSPLVTEGDQPQHF
TRBJ1-1,-,-,TRBV10-3,TGTGCCATCGTCGAAAGCCTCATGAACACTGAAGCTTTCTTT,CAIVESLMNTEAFF
TRBJ2-5,-,TRBD1,TRBV25-1,TGTGCCAGTAGGCCCCGACAGGGGGAAGAGACCCAGTACTTC,CASRPRQGEETQYF
TRBJ2-2,-,TRBD1,TRBV23-1,TGCGCCAGCAGTCGAACAGGGGGCGGCGGGGAGCTGTTTTTT,CASSRTGGGGELFF
TRBJ2-1,-,-,TRBV28,TGTGCCAGCAGGAGAGCGTGGGCCTACAATGAGCAGTTCTTC,CASRRAWAYNEQFF
TRBJ1-2,-,TRBD1,TRBV28,TGTGCCAGCAGCCTAGCCCGGGACAGGGACTATGGCTACACCTTC,CASSLARDRDYGYTF
TRBJ1-1,-,TRBD1,TRBV7-2,TGTGCCAGCAGCTTAGGCCCCGGGGGGGACAGGGTTTTATCTGAAGCTTTCTTT,CASSLGPGGDRVLSEAFF
TRBJ2-2,-,TRBD1,TRBV28,TGTGCCAGCAGGCAGGGGGCGCACACCGGGGAGCTGTTTTTT,CASRQGAHTGELFF
TRBJ2-7,-,-,TRBV5-4,TGTGCCAGCAGCTTCGTTCGACAGTGGGGCGCTGGGGCCAACGAGCAGTACTTC,CASSFVRQWGAGANEQYF
TRBJ2-7,once,-,TRBV11-2,TGTGCCAGCAGCCCCCTCCAGGGGTCAGGAGAGCAGTACTTC,CASSPLQGSGEQYF
TRBJ1-2,few,-,TRBV29-1,TGCAGCGTCCGACTGGGGCAACCTAACTATGGCTACACCTTC,CSVRLGQPNYGYTF
TRBJ1-6,-,TRBD1,TRBV19,TGTGCCAGTACCGATTTTAGTAGGACAGGGAAGCGTTCACCCCTCCACTTT,CASTDFSRTGKRSPLHF
TRBJ1-6,-,TRBD1,TRBV19,TGTGCCAGTAAACACCGGGACAGGGAATCCTATAATTCACCCCTCCACTTT,CASKHRDRESYNSPLHF
TRBJ1-1,-,TRBD1,TRBV27,TGTGCCAGCAGTCCTATCTCCGGACAGGAGAGGACTAACACTGAAGCTTTCTTT,CASSPISGQERTNTEAFF
TRBJ2-5,-,-,TRBV7-2,TGTGCCAGCAGCTTCGAGCCCTCATTTACGGCCCAGTACTTC,CASSFEPSFTAQYF
TRBJ2-6,-,TRBD1,TRBV27,TGTGCCAGCAGTTCCCCCAGGGGGCGGAGGGGGGCCAACGTCCTGACTTTC,CASSSPRGRRGANVLTF
TRBJ2-3,-,TRBD2,TRBV7-2,TGTGCCAGCAGCTTACCGGGGGGGAGGGATACGCAGTATTTT,CASSLPGGRDTQYF
TRBJ2-1,once,-,TRBV5-1,TGCGCCAGCAGCCCCGGCGGGGGCAGTGGCAATGAGCAGTTCTTC,CASSPGGGSGNEQFF
TRBJ2-1,-,TRBD2,TRBV28,TGTGCCAGCAGTTTCGGGCTAGCGGTGGTTACTGAGCAGTTCTTC,CASSFGLAVVTEQFF
TRBJ1-1,few,-,TRBV29-1,TGCAGCGTTGATTTGCGGCCCCCCGGCACTGAAGCTTTCTTT,CSVDLRPPGTEAFF
TRBJ2-7,-,TRBD1,TRBV7-3,TGTGCCAGCAGCTCACGGGACAGAAACTACGAGCAGTACTTC,CASSSRDRNYEQYF
TRBJ2-7,-,TRBD1,TRBV5-1,TGCGCCAGCAAGGGACAGGGCCCCTACGAGCAGTACTTC,CASKGQGPYEQYF